This record concerns one T cell receptor beta chain sequence. Its target is unknown. Negative isolation yielded the CD8+ and CD4+ T cells, while FACS enriched the TEMRA cells. These data come from a study of CD8 T cells in Susac syndrome. Study-level results: The study's TCR sequencing and HLA analysis covered a relatively small number of individuals, and the study acknowledged this.

After extraction with the RNeasy kit, 0.5 to 1 ug of the RNA was reverse transcribed using random hexamers. An immunoSEQ multiplex PCR generated amplified TCR beta CDR3 products spanning 54 Vbeta and 13 Jbeta. TCRdb reanalysed the immunoSEQ multiplex PCR reads using MiXCR and keeps one entry per CDR3 protein. The table has more than 40,000 distinct CDR3 sequences, 93% seen once. Per germline, CDR1 SGHRS and CDR2 YFSETQ. Trimming removed 3 bases from V and 4 bases from J, with 10 bases in between. The CDR3 runs 13 residues. The TCR comes from a human donor in good health. Sequenced material: CD8+ T cells from PBMCs. The chain joins TRBV5-1 to TRBJ2-5; D may be TRBD1 (6 bases). The CDR3 is CASSWGTPETQYF. The DNA for the CDR3 is TGCGCCAGCAGCTGGGGGACACCAGAGACCCAGTACTTC.